Included here is one T cell receptor beta chain sequence, with context. As yet, its antigen is unknown. The sample originates from a study of vaccination and CD4 T cells after COVID-19. In the study overall: Cultures acting as controls obtained a CEFX pool, an HIV-1 Nef pool, or no peptide.

Study-level results: Spike mono-reactive status applied to 304 of 307 vaccine-specific clones in convalescent patients.

Trimming cost V 5 bases and J 4 bases; bases outside gene matches: 7. The CDR3 has 14 residues. Germline loops: CDR1 MDHEN, CDR2 SYDVKM. Described treatment: approximately nine-day PBMC culture with coronavirus spike peptide pools or control peptides (ViraFEST assay). Via ViraFEST, peptide pools expanded antigen-specific T cells before TCR sequencing. At the Johns Hopkins FTIC core, DNA taken from cultured CD4+ T cells was sequenced by way of the Oncomine TCR Beta short-read assay. Using the QIAamp micro DNA kit, genomic DNA was extracted from the CD4+ T cells that had been cultured. TCRdb redid the calling of the PCR reads with MiXCR, one entry per CDR3 protein. The data contain 9,500 to 14,000 distinct CDR3 sequences, around 58% of them singletons.

The source of this sequence is a human donor who had recovered from COVID-19. The gene calls are TRBV28 and TRBJ1-1; 7 bases are a match to TRBD1. Sequencing input: CD4+ T cells from blood, cultured in vitro. As DNA, the CDR3 is TGTGCCAGCAGTCCGCTGGGACAGTCCACTGAAGCTTTCTTT. Translated, it gives CASSPLGQSTEAFF.